A single sample is the source of the 13 T cell receptor beta chains below, sequenced in a study of PD-1 blockade in mismatch repair-deficient tumors. The repertoire was sequenced with immunoSEQ multiplex PCR; TCRdb's copy has only in-frame clones and lacks some. The data hold some 120,000 clones, with around nine tenths observed a single time. Sequenced material: peripheral blood, taken just over 70 weeks after starting pembrolizumab. The receptors originated from an adult with mismatch repair-deficient cancer.

The V gene is TRBV9, the J gene TRBJ2-1; 10 bases map to TRBD2. Germline loops: CDR1 SGDLS, CDR2 YYNGEE. With 2 bases clipped from V and 0 bases from J, the junction kept 2 bases outside the gene matches. CDR3 length: 16 residues. CDR3 coding DNA: TGTGCCAGCAGCGTTACTAGCGGGAACTCCTACAATGAGCAGTTCTTC. Its translation: CASSVTSGNSYNEQFF.

J is TRBJ1-4 and V is TRBV2; the match to TRBD1 covers 9 bases. The CDR3 has 13 residues. Trimming at V came to 8 bases and at J to 5 bases, leaving 3 bases not matched to a gene. The germline CDR1 and CDR2 sequences are SNHLY and FYNNEI. The CDR3, as DNA: TGTGCCAGCGATGGGACAGGGAATGAAAAACTGTTTTTT. This gives the protein CASDGTGNEKLFF.

The V call is TRBV6-5, the J call TRBJ2-2; 9 positions match TRBD1. Germline CDR1 reads MNHEY; CDR2 reads SVGAGI. V lost 6 bases to trimming and J lost 2 bases; unmatched junction nucleotides: 1. The CDR3 length is 14 residues. CDR3 coding DNA: TGTGCCAGCAGGGGACAGGGAAACACCGGGGAGCTGTTTTTT. Translated: CASRGQGNTGELFF.

This clone showed up just once. The chain joins TRBV11-1 to TRBJ1-6; D uncertain. The CDR3 runs to 14 residues. The V gene's germline CDR1 is SGHAT and CDR2 FQDESV (reference sequence). V gave up 1 base and J gave up 6 bases, with 7 bases separating them. This CDR3 reads CASSLERGNSPLHF. The CDR3 DNA follows: TGTGCCAGCAGCTTAGAGCGGGGTAATTCACCCCTCCACTTT.

CDR3 in amino acids: CASSFLTGGYGYTF. The CDR3 DNA reads TGTGCCAGCAGCTTTTTGACAGGAGGATATGGCTACACCTTC. The chain joins TRBV5-6 to TRBJ1-2, with D tentatively TRBD1 (6 bases). Trimming stripped 2 bases from V and 5 bases from J, with 13 bases between. The CDR3 is 14 amino acids. CDR1 SGHDT and CDR2 YYEEEE come from the germline V gene.

This clone was observed a few times. The chain carries TRBV5-6 and TRBJ2-2; TRBD2 matches at 10 bases. The CDR3 contains 16 residues. Looked up from germline, CDR1 is SGHDT and CDR2 is YYEEEE. Germline trimming cut 1 base from V and 5 bases from J; bases unmatched to any gene: 5. The CDR3 loop is CASSLTSGKQTGELFF. The CDR3 DNA sequence: TGTGCCAGCAGCTTGACTAGCGGGAAACAAACCGGGGAGCTGTTTTTT.

The chain has TRBV6-1 and TRBJ2-7, with a possible D match to TRBD1 (6 bases). Germline V gene lookup returns CDR1 MNHNS and CDR2 SASEGT. The CDR3 is 11 amino acids. V gave up 10 bases and J gave up 6 bases, with 13 bases separating them. The chain's CDR3 is CATQYRVEQYF. CDR3 nucleotides: TGTGCCACTCAATACAGGGTCGAGCAGTACTTC.

The rearrangement links TRBV7-9 to TRBJ2-1; 8 bases are shared with TRBD2. CDR1 is SEHNR and CDR2 is FQNEAQ in the germline V gene (reference sequence). V lost 5 bases, J lost 10 bases, and 13 bases stayed unmatched. This CDR3 contains 15 residues. CDR3: CASSVAGGGVVEQFF. The CDR3 DNA follows: TGTGCCAGCAGCGTTGCGGGAGGAGGAGTTGTGGAGCAGTTCTTC.

This chain links TRBV2 with TRBJ2-3, with D possibly matching TRBD1 (6 bases). The germline gives CDR1 SNHLY, CDR2 FYNNEI. V was pared by 4 bases and J by 1 base, with 9 bases between. This CDR3 has 14 residues. The CDR3 reads CASSGKGGTDTQYF. DNA of the CDR3: TGTGCCAGCAGTGGGAAGGGGGGCACAGATACGCAGTATTTT.

This clone has just a few counts. The V and J genes are TRBV5-4 and TRBJ2-7; the D gene could be TRBD1 or TRBD2 (5 bases each). V lost 0 bases and J lost 2, with 9 bases in between. Germline CDR1 is SGHNT and CDR2 is YYREEE (reference sequence). This CDR3 is 14 amino acids long. CDR3 in DNA: TGTGCCAGCAGCTTGGCCGTGGGGGCCTACGAGCAGTACTTC. Its translation: CASSLAVGAYEQYF.

The chain uses TRBV5-1 and TRBJ2-2; 11 nucleotides align to TRBD2. The CDR3 is made up of 17 amino acids. Germline V lookup: CDR1 SGHRS, CDR2 YFSETQ. After removal of 0 bases from V and 5 bases from J, the junction contained 6 bases not matched to a gene. For the CDR3, the DNA is TGCGCCAGCAGCTTGGATCTAGCGGGAGGAAAGACCGGGGAGCTGTTTTTT. Encoded protein: CASSLDLAGGKTGELFF.

The genes are TRBV7-2 and TRBJ2-5, with D unclear. The ends were cut back, 2 bases at V and 4 bases at J, with 8 bases in the middle. CDR3 size: 13 residues. CDR1 and CDR2 (germline): SGHTA, FQGNSA. CDR3 loop: CASSLSYRETQYF. The DNA for the CDR3 is TGTGCCAGCAGCTTATCGTACAGAGAGACCCAGTACTTC.

The chain is built from TRBV2 and TRBJ2-2; 7 bases agree with TRBD2. Germline assignment: CDR1 SNHLY and CDR2 FYNNEI. The J segment lost 5 bases and the V segment lost 2 bases, leaving 8 bases of the junction unmatched. The CDR3 spans 16 residues. CDR3 sequence (DNA): TGTGCCAGCAGTGAATTGGGCGGGAGCGGAACCGGGGAGCTGTTTTTT. It is translated as CASSELGGSGTGELFF.